The clone carrying this T cell receptor beta chain was observed many times. Its antigen is not known. V dropped 3 bases and J dropped 5 bases, with 4 bases sitting between them. From germline, CDR1 is DFQATT and CDR2 SNEGSKA (reference sequence). The CDR3 is 10 residues long. These data originate in a study of T-cell reconstitution after alpha-beta-depleted transplantation in children. Notes on the study in general: One year post-transplant, T-cell counts and diversity were largely derived from T cells produced anew. Some patients' high day-60 TCRbeta diversity was traced to surviving recipient T cells and thymic progenitors.

TCRbeta library construction was performed incorporating unique molecular identifiers. TCRdb reprocessed the PCR reads via MiXCR and lists one record per CDR3 protein. The sample gives just under 150,000 distinct CDR3 sequences, 8.8% of which show up once; 15% to 20% is in the top ten. The source of this sequence is a female patient younger than 10 who had a stem cell transplant for congenital amegakaryocytic thrombocytopenia, so the T cells may come from the graft donor. The starting material was PBMCs, mostly from graft donor cells, obtained 180 days after TCRalphabeta/CD19-depleted stem cell transplant. This chain connects TRBV20-1 to TRBJ2-5; D not certain. The CDR3 is CSARGETQYF. The CDR3 DNA follows: TGCAGTGCTAGGGGGGAGACCCAGTACTTC.